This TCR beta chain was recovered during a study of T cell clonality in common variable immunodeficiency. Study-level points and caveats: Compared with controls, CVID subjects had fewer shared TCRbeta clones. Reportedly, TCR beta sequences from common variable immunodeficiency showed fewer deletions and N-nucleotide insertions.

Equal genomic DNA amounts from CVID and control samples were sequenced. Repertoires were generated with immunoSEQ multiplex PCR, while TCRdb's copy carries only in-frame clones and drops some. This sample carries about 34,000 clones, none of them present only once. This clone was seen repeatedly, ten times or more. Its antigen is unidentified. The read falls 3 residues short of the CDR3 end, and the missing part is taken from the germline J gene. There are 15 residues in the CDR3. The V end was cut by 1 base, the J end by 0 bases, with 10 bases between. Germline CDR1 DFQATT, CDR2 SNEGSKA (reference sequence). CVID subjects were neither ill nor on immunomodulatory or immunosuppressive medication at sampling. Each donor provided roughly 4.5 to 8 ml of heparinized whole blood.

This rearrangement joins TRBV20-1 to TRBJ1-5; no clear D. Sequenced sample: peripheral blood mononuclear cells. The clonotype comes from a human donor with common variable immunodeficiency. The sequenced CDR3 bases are TGCAGTGCTAGAGGGCGCAGGTATAGCAATCAGCCC. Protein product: CSARGRRYSNQP. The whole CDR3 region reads CSARGRRYSNQPQHF.